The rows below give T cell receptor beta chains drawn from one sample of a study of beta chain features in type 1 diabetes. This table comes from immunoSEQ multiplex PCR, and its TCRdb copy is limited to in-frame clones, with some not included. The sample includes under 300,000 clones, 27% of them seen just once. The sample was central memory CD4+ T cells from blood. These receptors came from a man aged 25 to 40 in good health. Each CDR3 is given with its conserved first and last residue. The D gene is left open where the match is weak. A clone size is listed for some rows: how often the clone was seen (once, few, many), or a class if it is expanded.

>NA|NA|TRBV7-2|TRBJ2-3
TGTGCCAGCAGCTTATTAACAGATACGCAGTATTTT
CASSLLTDTQYF
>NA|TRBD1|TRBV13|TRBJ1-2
TGTGCCAGCAGCTCTAGGACCTCTCAGGGGGCCTATGGCTACACCTTC
CASSSRTSQGAYGYTF
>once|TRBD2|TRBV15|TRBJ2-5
TGTGCCACCAGCCGGCGTGGGAGCGGGGGGGCCCAAGAGACCCAGTACTTC
CATSRRGSGGAQETQYF
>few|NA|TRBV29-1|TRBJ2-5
TGCAGCGTTGTCGGGTGGCAGCGGGAGACCCAGTACTTC
CSVVGWQRETQYF
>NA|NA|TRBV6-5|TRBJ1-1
TGTGCCAGCAGAAGGACTGAGAACACTGAAGCTTTCTTT
CASRRTENTEAFF
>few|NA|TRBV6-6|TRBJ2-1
TGTGCCAGCAGTCAGGTGAATGAGCAGTTCTTC
CASSQVNEQFF
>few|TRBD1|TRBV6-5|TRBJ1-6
TGTGCCAGCAGGCAACAGGGGTTTAATTCACCCCTCCACTTT
CASRQQGFNSPLHF
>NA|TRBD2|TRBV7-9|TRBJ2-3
TGTGCCAGCAGCCCAGGACTAGCTCCCACAGATACGCAGTATTTT
CASSPGLAPTDTQYF
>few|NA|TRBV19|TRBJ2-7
TGTGCCAGTAGTCCGCGGACAGGGAGGGCCTACGAGCAGTACTTC
CASSPRTGRAYEQYF
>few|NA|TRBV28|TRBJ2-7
TGTGCCAGCAGTCCGGAGTTCTACGAGCAGTACTTC
CASSPEFYEQYF
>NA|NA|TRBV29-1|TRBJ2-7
TGCAGCGCCGCCGTGGTACCCTCCTACGAGCAGTACTTC
CSAAVVPSYEQYF
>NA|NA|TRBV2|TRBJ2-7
TGTGCCAGCAGTCAGGACGGGATTACCTACGAGCAGTACTTC
CASSQDGITYEQYF
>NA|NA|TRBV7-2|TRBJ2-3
TGTGCCAGCAGCTTAGCTAGCGGAGGCACAGATACGCAGTATTTT
CASSLASGGTDTQYF
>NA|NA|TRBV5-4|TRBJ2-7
TGTGCCAGCGCCCGGGACTTTGCCTACGAGCAGTACTTC
CASARDFAYEQYF
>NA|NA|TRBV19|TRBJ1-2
TGTGCCAGTAGTATTCGGACGGCCACGAACTATGGCTACACCTTC
CASSIRTATNYGYTF